One T cell receptor beta chain is described in this entry. Coverage ceases 3 residues before the CDR3 finishes, and the germline J gene fills in the end. The V gene's germline CDR1 is SGHNT and CDR2 YYREEE (reference sequence). J was trimmed by 2 bases and V by 4 bases; bases with no gene match: 8. This CDR3 has 15 amino acids. Genomic DNA, averaging roughly 1,200 ng per sample, yielded TCR beta CDR3 via immunoSEQ. Profiling relied on immunoSEQ multiplex PCR, and the TCRdb table lists in-frame clones only, not all of them. The repertoire table contains 20,000 to 25,000 clones. The sample is drawn from a study of T cells in women clearing cervical HPV infection. At the level of the study: Controls gave blood once infection was undetectable; cases at lesion identification.

The TCR originated in a woman aged 18 to 75 with a cervical HPV16 infection that either progressed to CIN3+ or cleared (not recorded which). The rearrangement uses TRBV5-4 and TRBJ2-7; 8 positions match TRBD2. Material: blood buffy coat. The sequenced part of the CDR3 DNA is TGTGCCAGCAGCCCGGGGACTAGGGGAACCTACGAG. This codes for CASSPGTRGTYE. The complete CDR3 protein is CASSPGTRGTYEQYF.